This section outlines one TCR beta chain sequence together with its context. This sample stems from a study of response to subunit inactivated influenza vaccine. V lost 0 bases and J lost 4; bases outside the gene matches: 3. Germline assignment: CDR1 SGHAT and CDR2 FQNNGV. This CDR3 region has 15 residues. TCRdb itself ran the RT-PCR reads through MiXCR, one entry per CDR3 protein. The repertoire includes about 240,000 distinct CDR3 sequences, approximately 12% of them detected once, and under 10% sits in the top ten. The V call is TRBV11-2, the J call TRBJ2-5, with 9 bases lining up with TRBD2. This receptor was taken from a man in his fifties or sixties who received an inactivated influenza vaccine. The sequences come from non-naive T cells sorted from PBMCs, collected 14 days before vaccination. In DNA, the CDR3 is TGTGCCAGCAGCTTAGACGGGACTAGCCGAGAGACCCAGTACTTC. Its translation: CASSLDGTSRETQYF.